This T cell receptor beta chain was sequenced during a study of regulatory T cells in long-lasting Graves disease. Trimming at V came to 0 bases and at J to 4 bases, leaving 6 bases not matched to a gene. The CDR3 covers 15 residues. Per the germline V gene, CDR1 is SGDLS and CDR2 is YYNGEE. The time point here: newly diagnosed GD, antithyroid drugs for less than 3 months. Generation of the TCR library employed RNA extracted from PBMCs. The TCR beta library used iRepertoire HTBI primers with Arm-PCR amplification of CDR3. TCRdb ran MiXCR on the multiplex PCR reads and lists one entry per CDR3 protein. The sample includes roughly 430,000 distinct CDR3 sequences, 16% seen only once; the top ten take around 10%. This sample was also put to use in a study of T cells in Graves' hyperthyroidism and ophthalmopathy.

Material: peripheral blood mononuclear cells (PBMCs), obtained at new diagnosis, from a patient treated with antithyroid drugs. V and J are TRBV9 and TRBJ1-2; 7 bases align to TRBD1. The TCR sequence derives from a woman in her twenties or thirties with Graves disease. CDR3: CASSVGTGLFYGYTF. CDR3 DNA sequence: TGTGCCAGCAGCGTAGGGACAGGATTATTCTATGGCTACACCTTC. Supplemented by reference TRBV9 and TRBJ1-2, the full variable domain reads DSGVTQTPKHLITATGQRVTLRCSPRSGDLSVYWYQQSLDQGLQFLIQYYNGEERAKGNILERFSAQQFPDLHSELNLSSLELGDSALYFCASSVGTGLFYGYTFGSGTRLTVV.